What follows are 2 T cell receptor beta chains derived from one specimen sequenced in a study of identical twins. TCRdb redid the calling of the 5' RACE reads with MiXCR, one entry per CDR3 protein. In the table there are 1,800,000 or so distinct CDR3 sequences, about 32% of which are singletons. The sequenced material came from cord blood. The receptor set was obtained from a newborn girl in good health.

The chain links TRBV29-1 to TRBJ2-7; D uncertain. Germline V lookup: CDR1 SQVTM, CDR2 ANQGSEA. V was shortened by 6 bases and J by 0 bases, with 15 bases between the two germline ends. This CDR3 is 14 amino acids long. The CDR3 protein is CSVATRVGSYEQYF. The CDR3 nucleotides read TGCAGCGTAGCGACCCGGGTCGGCTCCTACGAGCAGTACTTC.

J is TRBJ1-5 and V is TRBV6-1; 7 bases agree with TRBD1. The CDR3 has 14 residues. Trimming took 7 bases from V and 7 from J; bases not matched to a gene: 10. Germline-derived CDR1 and CDR2 are MNHNS and SASEGT. In DNA form, the CDR3 reads TGTGCCAGCACTTTCACAGGGGACCGACAGCCCCAGCATTTT. This codes for CASTFTGDRQPQHF.